This T cell receptor beta chain was observed in a study of cytomegalovirus exposure and HLA in healthy donors. This clone came up once. It was with 60 Vbeta and 13 Jbeta primers that the PCR ran. The repertoire was sequenced with immunoSEQ multiplex PCR; TCRdb's copy has only in-frame clones and lacks some. This sample has roughly 120,000 clones, with about 72% found just once. The TCR was taken from a man in his fifties in good health and CMV-seropositive. The specimen was PBMCs.

CDR3 sequence (DNA): TGTGCCAGCTCATCGCAAGGAGGGAGTCAGCCCCAGCATTTT. It encodes CASSSQGGSQPQHF. The chain carries TRBV18 and TRBJ1-5; D unresolved. The CDR3 consists of 14 residues. The V end lost 5 bases, the J end lost 6 bases, and 14 bases lay between the germline ends. Germline V gene lookup returns CDR1 KGHSH and CDR2 LQKENI.